A selection of T cell receptor beta chains follows, all from one sample in a study of blood T cell repertoires in COVID-19. Using immunoSEQ multiplex PCR, the repertoire was profiled, and TCRdb retains in-frame clones only, with some absent. The sample includes more than 200,000 clones, about 88% of them seen just once. The specimen was peripheral blood. The receptors were sampled from a woman between 35 and 50 years old who had recovered from COVID-19. CDR3s include the opening cysteine and the closing phenylalanine or tryptophan. Fields, in order: V gene, J gene, D gene, clone size, CDR3 DNA, CDR3 protein. A D gene is named only where the DNA matches it firmly. Size is omitted from some rows. Given values are once, few, many or a class for expanded clones.

v_gene: TRBV7-6
j_gene: TRBJ1-1
d_gene: TRBD1
abundance: few
CDR3nt: TGTGCCAGCAGCTCCTCGGGACAGTTGAACACTGAAGCTTTCTTT
CDR3aa: CASSSSGQLNTEAFF

v_gene: TRBV5-1
j_gene: TRBJ2-1
d_gene: NA
abundance: NA
CDR3nt: TGCGCCAGCAGCCCGGACAGTAACTCCTACAATGAGCAGTTCTTC
CDR3aa: CASSPDSNSYNEQFF

v_gene: TRBV7-2
j_gene: TRBJ2-3
d_gene: TRBD1
abundance: NA
CDR3nt: TGTGCCAGCAGCTCCCTTGGGGTCAGGGGGCAAACAACTACAGATACGCAGTATTTT
CDR3aa: CASSSLGVRGQTTTDTQYF

v_gene: TRBV18
j_gene: TRBJ2-7
d_gene: TRBD1
abundance: NA
CDR3nt: TGTGCCAGCTCACCAGTGGACAGGGACTACGAGCAGTACTTC
CDR3aa: CASSPVDRDYEQYF

v_gene: TRBV11-3
j_gene: TRBJ2-1
d_gene: NA
abundance: once
CDR3nt: TGTGCCAGCAGCCCCAGGTTAGGTGAGGAGCAGTTCTTC
CDR3aa: CASSPRLGEEQFF

v_gene: TRBV5-5
j_gene: TRBJ1-2
d_gene: TRBD1
abundance: NA
CDR3nt: TGTGCCAGCAGCTCGGGGAAATTTGTAGGGGGCGAAGGCTACACCTTC
CDR3aa: CASSSGKFVGGEGYTF

v_gene: TRBV12-3/TRBV12-4
j_gene: TRBJ1-2
d_gene: TRBD1
abundance: NA
CDR3nt: TGTGCCAGCCGGGACAGGGGCCTCTATGGCTACACCTTC
CDR3aa: CASRDRGLYGYTF

v_gene: TRBV4-3
j_gene: TRBJ2-1
d_gene: NA
abundance: NA
CDR3nt: TGCGCCAGCAGCCAAGATAGAGCGGGTCCCTACAATGAGCAGTTCTTC
CDR3aa: CASSQDRAGPYNEQFF

v_gene: TRBV6-5
j_gene: TRBJ2-7
d_gene: NA
abundance: NA
CDR3nt: TGTGCCAGCAGTCCCCAGGGCTACGAGCAGTACTTC
CDR3aa: CASSPQGYEQYF

v_gene: TRBV5-1
j_gene: TRBJ2-1
d_gene: TRBD2
abundance: NA
CDR3nt: TGCGCCGTTGGGCCGGGATCACTAGCGGGAGTGGGTGAGCAGTTCTTC
CDR3aa: CAVGPGSLAGVGEQFF

v_gene: TRBV29-1
j_gene: TRBJ2-7
d_gene: NA
abundance: NA
CDR3nt: TGCAGCGCCCGAACCGTATCCCGAGGGTTGGGCTCCTACGAGCAGTACTTC
CDR3aa: CSARTVSRGLGSYEQYF

v_gene: TRBV7-9
j_gene: TRBJ1-5
d_gene: TRBD1
abundance: NA
CDR3nt: TGTGCCAGCAGCTCAACAGGGGGCTGGGGAAGCAATCAGCCCCAGCATTTT
CDR3aa: CASSSTGGWGSNQPQHF

v_gene: TRBV7-9
j_gene: TRBJ2-5
d_gene: TRBD2
abundance: NA
CDR3nt: TGTGCCAGCAGCTTAAAGGTAGTGGCTAGCGGGCAAGAGACCCAGTACTTC
CDR3aa: CASSLKVVASGQETQYF

v_gene: TRBV4-3
j_gene: TRBJ2-1
d_gene: TRBD2
abundance: NA
CDR3nt: TGCGCCAGCAGCCAAGATATCTCGGCTTCGGGGGGTTATCAGCAGTTCTTC
CDR3aa: CASSQDISASGGYQQFF

v_gene: TRBV6-5
j_gene: TRBJ2-7
d_gene: NA
abundance: few
CDR3nt: TGTGCCAGCAGCTTGAGCCCCGGGACAAGACACGAGCAGTACTTC
CDR3aa: CASSLSPGTRHEQYF

v_gene: TRBV7-2
j_gene: TRBJ1-2
d_gene: NA
abundance: NA
CDR3nt: TGTGCCAGCAGCATGTTCGGGGGGTCATATGGCTACACCTTC
CDR3aa: CASSMFGGSYGYTF

v_gene: TRBV30
j_gene: TRBJ2-7
d_gene: NA
abundance: NA
CDR3nt: TGTGCCTGGGGGAGACGGACTAACTCCTACGAGCAGTACTTC
CDR3aa: CAWGRRTNSYEQYF

v_gene: TRBV5-5
j_gene: TRBJ1-6
d_gene: NA
abundance: NA
CDR3nt: TGTGCCAGCAGCTTGCAGGGAGGGTATAATTCACCCCTCCACTTT
CDR3aa: CASSLQGGYNSPLHF

v_gene: TRBV6-5
j_gene: TRBJ1-5
d_gene: NA
abundance: many
CDR3nt: TGTGCCAGCAGTCAACGGGGCAATCAGCCCCAGCATTTT
CDR3aa: CASSQRGNQPQHF

v_gene: TRBV6-2/TRBV6-3
j_gene: TRBJ2-7
d_gene: TRBD1
abundance: once
CDR3nt: TGTGCCAGCAGTTACTACAGGGGACAGCGTATCTACGAGCAGTACTTC
CDR3aa: CASSYYRGQRIYEQYF

v_gene: TRBV6-1
j_gene: TRBJ1-5
d_gene: NA
abundance: NA
CDR3nt: TGTGCCAGCAGTCCCTGGGGGGGTAACCAGCCCCAGCATTTT
CDR3aa: CASSPWGGNQPQHF

v_gene: TRBV19
j_gene: TRBJ1-3
d_gene: NA
abundance: NA
CDR3nt: TGTGCCAGTAGTATCCAGGACTGGTCCGGAAACACCATATATTTT
CDR3aa: CASSIQDWSGNTIYF

v_gene: TRBV7-9
j_gene: TRBJ2-1
d_gene: TRBD2
abundance: NA
CDR3nt: TGTGCCAGCAGCCCCGGAGCTAGCGGCCACAATGAGCAGTTCTTC
CDR3aa: CASSPGASGHNEQFF

v_gene: TRBV24-1
j_gene: TRBJ1-1
d_gene: NA
abundance: NA
CDR3nt: TGTGCCACCAGGAGGACAGTGAACACTGAAGCTTTCTTT
CDR3aa: CATRRTVNTEAFF

v_gene: TRBV11-2
j_gene: TRBJ2-1
d_gene: TRBD2
abundance: NA
CDR3nt: TGTGCCAGCAGCTTAGCCGGGGGGGCCTACAATGAGCAGTTCTTC
CDR3aa: CASSLAGGAYNEQFF

v_gene: TRBV5-5
j_gene: TRBJ2-7
d_gene: NA
abundance: NA
CDR3nt: TGTGCCAGCAGCGGGCCTCTCAGGGACTACGAGCAGTACTTC
CDR3aa: CASSGPLRDYEQYF

v_gene: TRBV10-3
j_gene: TRBJ2-6
d_gene: TRBD1
abundance: NA
CDR3nt: TGTGCCATCAGTGGCGACTCTCCAGGGGGCTCTGGGGCCAACGTCCTGACTTTC
CDR3aa: CAISGDSPGGSGANVLTF

v_gene: TRBV4-3
j_gene: TRBJ2-2
d_gene: NA
abundance: NA
CDR3nt: TGCGCCAGCAGCCAAGATGGGGGGACCGGGGAGCTGTTTTTT
CDR3aa: CASSQDGGTGELFF

v_gene: TRBV28
j_gene: TRBJ2-3
d_gene: TRBD1
abundance: NA
CDR3nt: TGTGCCAGCTGGGGGACAGGGACAGATACGCAGTATTTT
CDR3aa: CASWGTGTDTQYF